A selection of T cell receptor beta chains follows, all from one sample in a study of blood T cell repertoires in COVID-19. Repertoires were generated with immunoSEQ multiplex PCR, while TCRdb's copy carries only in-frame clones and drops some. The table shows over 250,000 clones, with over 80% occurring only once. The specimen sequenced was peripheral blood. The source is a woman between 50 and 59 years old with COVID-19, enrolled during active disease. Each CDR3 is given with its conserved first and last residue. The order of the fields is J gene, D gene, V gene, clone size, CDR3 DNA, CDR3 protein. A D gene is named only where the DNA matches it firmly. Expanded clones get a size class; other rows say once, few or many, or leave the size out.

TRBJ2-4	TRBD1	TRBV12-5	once	TGTGCTAGTGGTTTAGATGGGACAGGGGGCTCGAACATTCAGTACTTC	CASGLDGTGGSNIQYF
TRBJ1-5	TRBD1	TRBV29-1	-	TGCAGCGTGGGGGCGACAGGGGGCCGACAGCCCCAGCATTTT	CSVGATGGRQPQHF
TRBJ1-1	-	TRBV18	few	TGTGCCAGCTCACCTAGAATGGAGTTGAGCACTGAAGCTTTCTTT	CASSPRMELSTEAFF
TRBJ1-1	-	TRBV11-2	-	TGTGCCAGCAGCAAACAGGGCTTGAACACTGAAGCTTTCTTT	CASSKQGLNTEAFF
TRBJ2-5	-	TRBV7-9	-	TGTGCCAGCAGCTTAGTCGTAGAGACCCAGTACTTC	CASSLVVETQYF
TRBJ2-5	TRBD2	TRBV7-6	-	TGTGCCAGCAGCTCTAGCGGGAAGACCTGGGCCCAGTACTTC	CASSSSGKTWAQYF
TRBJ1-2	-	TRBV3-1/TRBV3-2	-	TGTGCCAGCAGCACTCGCGGGCCGCCTTCTGTTGGCTACACCTTC	CASSTRGPPSVGYTF
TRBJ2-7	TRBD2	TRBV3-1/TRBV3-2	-	TGTGCCAGCAGCCAAGCCGGGAGGGCCTTGGTCGAGCAGTACTTC	CASSQAGRALVEQYF
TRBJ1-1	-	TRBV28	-	TGTGCCAGCAAACGGGGAGGTTTCACTGAAGCTTTCTTT	CASKRGGFTEAFF
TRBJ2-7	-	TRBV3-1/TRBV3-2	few	TGTGCCAGCAGCCAAGGAGGCGAGCAGTACTTC	CASSQGGEQYF
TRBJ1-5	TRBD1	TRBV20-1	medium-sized	TGCAGTGCTAGTGAGACAGGGGGAAGCAATCAGCCCCAGCATTTT	CSASETGGSNQPQHF
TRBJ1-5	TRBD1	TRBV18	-	TGTGCCAGCTCACCACCTACTTTTCAGGGGGGTAACAATCAGCCCCAGCATTTT	CASSPPTFQGGNNQPQHF
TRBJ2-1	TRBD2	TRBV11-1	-	TGTGCCAGCAGCTCCCTGGTAGCGGGGTACAATGAGCAGTTCTTC	CASSSLVAGYNEQFF
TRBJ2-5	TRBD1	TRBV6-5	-	TGTGCCAGCAGTTACGGGACAGGGGGGCTGGAGACCCAGTACTTC	CASSYGTGGLETQYF
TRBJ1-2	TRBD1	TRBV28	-	TGTGCCAGCAGTATCAGCCCGGGACAGGGTAATGGCTACACCTTC	CASSISPGQGNGYTF
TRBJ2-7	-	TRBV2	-	TGTGCCAGCAAAGGGGGACGCACGTCCTACGAGCAGTACTTC	CASKGGRTSYEQYF
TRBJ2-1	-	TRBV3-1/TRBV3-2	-	TGTGCCAGCAGCCCTGGCACGGCTAGCTTCAATGAGCAGTTCTTC	CASSPGTASFNEQFF
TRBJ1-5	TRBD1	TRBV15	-	TGTGCCACCAGCAGTCGGGACAGGGGTAGGGAGCCCCAGCATTTT	CATSSRDRGREPQHF
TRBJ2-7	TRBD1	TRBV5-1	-	TGCGCCAGCAGCTTGGACAGGACAGGGAACTACGAGCAGTACTTC	CASSLDRTGNYEQYF
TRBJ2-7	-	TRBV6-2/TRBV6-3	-	TGTGCCAGCAGCTATCAGTACTACGAGCAGTACTTC	CASSYQYYEQYF
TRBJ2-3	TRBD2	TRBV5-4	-	TGTGCCAGCAGCTTGCGGACTAGCGGCACAGATACGCAGTATTTT	CASSLRTSGTDTQYF
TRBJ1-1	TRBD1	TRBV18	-	TGTGCCAGCTCACCACTGGACAGGGAAGCTTTCTTT	CASSPLDREAFF
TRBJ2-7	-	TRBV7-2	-	TGTGCCAGCAGCTTAGGGAGGGGCGGGGCGAGCTCCTACGAGCAGTACTTC	CASSLGRGGASSYEQYF
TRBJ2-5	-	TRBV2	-	TGTGCCAGCTGGAGGATAGAGACCCAGTACTTC	CASWRIETQYF
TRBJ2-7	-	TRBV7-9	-	TGTGCCAGCAGCCCCGGGCAAGCGGGCTCCTCCTACGAGCAGTACTTC	CASSPGQAGSSYEQYF
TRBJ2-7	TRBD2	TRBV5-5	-	TGTGCCAGCAGCTTGGCCTACACTAGCGGGAGTTTCGAGCAGTACTTC	CASSLAYTSGSFEQYF
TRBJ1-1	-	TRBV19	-	TGTGCCAGTAGTGCGAACGGGGGGGTCCACACTGAAGCTTTCTTT	CASSANGGVHTEAFF
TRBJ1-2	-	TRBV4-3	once	TGCGCCAGCAGCCAAGGCCGATCGACAGCTTTCTATGGCTACACCTTC	CASSQGRSTAFYGYTF
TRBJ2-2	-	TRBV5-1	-	TGCGCCAGCAGCCCCGGGAATCCGGGGGAGCTGTTTTTT	CASSPGNPGELFF
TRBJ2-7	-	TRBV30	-	TGTGCCTGGAGTTTGACCCGGGGCGAGCAGTACTTC	CAWSLTRGEQYF
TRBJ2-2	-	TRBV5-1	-	TGCGCCAGCAGCCCCTCAGGGGTCACCGGGGAGCTGTTTTTT	CASSPSGVTGELFF
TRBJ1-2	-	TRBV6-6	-	TGTGCCAGCAGTTACTCGAGAGGGCCCGTGGATGGCTACACCTTC	CASSYSRGPVDGYTF
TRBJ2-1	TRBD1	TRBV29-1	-	TGCAGCGTAGCGGACAGGGGTATAAACCGAAATGAGCAGTTCTTC	CSVADRGINRNEQFF
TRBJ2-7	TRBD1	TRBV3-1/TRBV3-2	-	TGTGCCAGCAGCCAAGGTGGGACAGGGTCCGAGCAGTACTTC	CASSQGGTGSEQYF
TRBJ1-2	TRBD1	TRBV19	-	TGTGCCAGTAGTATCCGCCTCGGGACAGGGTTTATTCATGGCTACACCTTC	CASSIRLGTGFIHGYTF
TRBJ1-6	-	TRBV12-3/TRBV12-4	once	TGTGCCAGCAGTTTCGTGAATTCACCCCTCCACTTT	CASSFVNSPLHF
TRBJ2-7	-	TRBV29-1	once	TGCAGCGTTGGACAGCGTAGCTACGAGCAGTACTTC	CSVGQRSYEQYF
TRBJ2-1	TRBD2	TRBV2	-	TGTGCCAGCGGGAGCGGGGGAGTTTCTGAGCAGTTCTTC	CASGSGGVSEQFF
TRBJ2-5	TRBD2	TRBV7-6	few	TGTGCCAGCACTCGAGCGGGAGCGCAGGAGACCCAGTACTTC	CASTRAGAQETQYF
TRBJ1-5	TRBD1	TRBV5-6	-	TGTGCCAGCAGTTTTGGGACAGGGGTTTTCGATCAGCCCCAGCATTTT	CASSFGTGVFDQPQHF
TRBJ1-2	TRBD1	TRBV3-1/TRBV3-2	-	TGTGCCAGCAGCCAAGATGTACGGGACAGGGGTACAAACTATGGCTACACCTTC	CASSQDVRDRGTNYGYTF
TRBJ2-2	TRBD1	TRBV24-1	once	TGTGCCACCAGTGGGACAGGGGGTCGGGCCGGGGAGCTGTTTTTT	CATSGTGGRAGELFF
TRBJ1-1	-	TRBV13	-	TGTGCCAGCAGCCCCCTGCGGGCGTCGTACGCCATGAACACTGAAGCTTTCTTT	CASSPLRASYAMNTEAFF
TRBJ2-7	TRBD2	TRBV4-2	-	TGTGCCAGCAGCCGCCGACTAGCGGGGGATGATACCCATTACGAGCAGTACTTC	CASSRRLAGDDTHYEQYF
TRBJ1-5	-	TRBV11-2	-	TGTGCCAGCAGCTTAGATGGAAGACTGCAGCCCCAGCATTTT	CASSLDGRLQPQHF
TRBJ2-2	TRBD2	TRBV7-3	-	TGTGCCAGCAGCCCGGGACTAGCGGGAGCACTCGGGGAGCTGTTTTTT	CASSPGLAGALGELFF
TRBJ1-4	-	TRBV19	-	TGTGCCAGTAGCCGAACAGGGATTCCTAATGAAAAACTGTTTTTT	CASSRTGIPNEKLFF
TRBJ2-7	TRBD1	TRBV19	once	TGTGCCAGTAGTTTTGGGACAGGGGGCTCTCCGACCTACGAGCAGTACTTC	CASSFGTGGSPTYEQYF